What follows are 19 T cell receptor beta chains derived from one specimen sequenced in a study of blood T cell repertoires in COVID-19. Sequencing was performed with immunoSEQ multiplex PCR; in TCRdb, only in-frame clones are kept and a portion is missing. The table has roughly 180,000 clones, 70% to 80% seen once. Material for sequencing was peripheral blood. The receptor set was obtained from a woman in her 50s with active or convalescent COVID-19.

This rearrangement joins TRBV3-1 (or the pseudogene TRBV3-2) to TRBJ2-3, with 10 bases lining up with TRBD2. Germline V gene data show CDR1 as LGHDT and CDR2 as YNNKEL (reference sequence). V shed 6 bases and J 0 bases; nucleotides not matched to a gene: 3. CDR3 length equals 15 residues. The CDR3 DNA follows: TGTGCCAGCAGTACGACTAGCGGGAGCACAGATACGCAGTATTTT. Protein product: CASSTTSGSTDTQYF.

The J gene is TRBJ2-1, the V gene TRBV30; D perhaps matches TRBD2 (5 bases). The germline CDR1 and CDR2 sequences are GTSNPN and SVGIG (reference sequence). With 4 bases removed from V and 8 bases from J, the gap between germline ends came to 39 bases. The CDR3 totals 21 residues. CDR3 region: CAWINTSQWNPAGLRRDEQFF. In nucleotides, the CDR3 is TGTGCCTGGATAAATACGAGTCAGTGGAACCCCGCTGGACTTCGACGCGATGAGCAGTTCTTC.

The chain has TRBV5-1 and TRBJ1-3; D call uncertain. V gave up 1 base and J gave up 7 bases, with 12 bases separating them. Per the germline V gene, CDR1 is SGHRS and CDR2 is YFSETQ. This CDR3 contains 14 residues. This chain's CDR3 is CASSLNGAGNTIYF. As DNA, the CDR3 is TGCGCCAGCAGCTTGAACGGAGCGGGGAACACCATATATTTT.

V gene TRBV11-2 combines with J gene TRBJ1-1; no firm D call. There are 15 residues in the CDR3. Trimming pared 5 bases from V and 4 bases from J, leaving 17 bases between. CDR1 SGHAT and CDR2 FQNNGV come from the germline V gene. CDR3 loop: CASSPPIGLGTEAFF. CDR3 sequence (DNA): TGTGCCAGCAGCCCCCCCATTGGGCTCGGCACTGAAGCTTTCTTT.

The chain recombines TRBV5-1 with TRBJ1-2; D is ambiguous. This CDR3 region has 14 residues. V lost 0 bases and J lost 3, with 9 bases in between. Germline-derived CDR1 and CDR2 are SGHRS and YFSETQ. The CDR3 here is CASSLGGRDYGYTF. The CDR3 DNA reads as TGCGCCAGCAGCTTGGGAGGGAGAGACTATGGCTACACCTTC.

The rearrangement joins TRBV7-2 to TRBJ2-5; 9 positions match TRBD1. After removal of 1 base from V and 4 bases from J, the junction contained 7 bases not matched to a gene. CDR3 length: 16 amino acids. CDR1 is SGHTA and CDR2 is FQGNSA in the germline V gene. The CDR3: CASSLGRTGEGETQYF. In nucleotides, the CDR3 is TGTGCCAGCAGCTTAGGGAGGACAGGGGAAGGAGAGACCCAGTACTTC.

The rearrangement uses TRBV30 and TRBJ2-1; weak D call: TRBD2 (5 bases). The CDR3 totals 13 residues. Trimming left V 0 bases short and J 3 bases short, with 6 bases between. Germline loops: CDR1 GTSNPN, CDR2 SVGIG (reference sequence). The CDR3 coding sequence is TGTGCCTGGAGTGTCCGGGACTACAATGAGCAGTTCTTC. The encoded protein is CAWSVRDYNEQFF. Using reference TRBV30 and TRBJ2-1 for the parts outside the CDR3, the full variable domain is SQTIHQWPATLVQPVGSPLSLECTVEGTSNPNLYWYRQAAGRGLQLLFYSVGIGQISSEVPQNLSASRPQDRQFILSSKKLLLSDSGFYLCAWSVRDYNEQFFGPGTRLTVL.

The CDR3 is CATKGQVNQPQHF. The CDR3 nucleotides read TGTGCCACCAAGGGACAGGTCAATCAGCCCCAGCATTTT. The rearrangement joins TRBV18 to TRBJ1-5; the match to TRBD1 covers 8 bases. The V gene's germline CDR1 is KGHSH and CDR2 LQKENI. The CDR3 loop spans 13 amino acids. V trimming: 10 bases; J trimming: 3 bases; junction bases outside the gene matches: 5.

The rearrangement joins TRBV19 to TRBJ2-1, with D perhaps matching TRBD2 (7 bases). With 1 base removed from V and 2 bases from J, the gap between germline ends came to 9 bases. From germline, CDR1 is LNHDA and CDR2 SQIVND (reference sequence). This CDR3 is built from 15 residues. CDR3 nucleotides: TGTGCCAGTAGTATAGGAGGGGGGGCCTACAATGAGCAGTTCTTC. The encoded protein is CASSIGGGAYNEQFF.

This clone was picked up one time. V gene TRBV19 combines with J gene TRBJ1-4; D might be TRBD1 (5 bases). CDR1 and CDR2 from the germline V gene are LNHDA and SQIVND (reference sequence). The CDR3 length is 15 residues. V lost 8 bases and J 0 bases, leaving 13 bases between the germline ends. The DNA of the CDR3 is TGTGCCAGTTGCCCTATGACAGCAACTAATGAAAAACTGTTTTTT. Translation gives CASCPMTATNEKLFF.

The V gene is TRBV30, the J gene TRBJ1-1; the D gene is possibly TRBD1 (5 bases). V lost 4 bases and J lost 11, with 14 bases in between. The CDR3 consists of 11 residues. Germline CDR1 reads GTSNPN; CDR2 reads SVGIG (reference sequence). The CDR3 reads CAWIKGLSAFF. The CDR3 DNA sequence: TGTGCCTGGATAAAGGGGTTGTCGGCTTTCTTT.

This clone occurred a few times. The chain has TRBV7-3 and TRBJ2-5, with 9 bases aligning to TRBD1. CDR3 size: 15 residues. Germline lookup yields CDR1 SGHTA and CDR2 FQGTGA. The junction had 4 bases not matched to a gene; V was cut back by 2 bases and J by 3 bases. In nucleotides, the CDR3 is TGTGCCAGCAGCTTAGCGGGACAGGGAGAAGAGACCCAGTACTTC. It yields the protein CASSLAGQGEETQYF.

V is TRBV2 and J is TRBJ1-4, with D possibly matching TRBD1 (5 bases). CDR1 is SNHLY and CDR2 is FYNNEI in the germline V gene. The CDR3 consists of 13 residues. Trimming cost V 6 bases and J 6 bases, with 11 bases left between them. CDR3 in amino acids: CASRTDYDEKLFF. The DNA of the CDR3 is TGTGCCAGCAGGACAGATTACGATGAAAAACTGTTTTTT. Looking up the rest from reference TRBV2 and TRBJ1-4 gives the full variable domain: EPEVTQTPSHQVTQMGQEVILRCVPISNHLYFYWYRQILGQKVEFLVSFYNNEISEKSEIFDDQFSVERPDGSNFTLKIRSTKLEDSAMYFCASRTDYDEKLFFGSGTQLSVL.

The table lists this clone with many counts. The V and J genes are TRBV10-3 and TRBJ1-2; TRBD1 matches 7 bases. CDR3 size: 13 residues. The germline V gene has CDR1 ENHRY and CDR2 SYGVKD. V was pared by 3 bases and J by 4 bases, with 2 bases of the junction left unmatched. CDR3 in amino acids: CAISDGTAYGYTF. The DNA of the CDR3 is TGTGCCATCAGTGACGGGACAGCCTATGGCTACACCTTC.

CDR3 sequence: CASSVRNGTSGSYEQFF. As DNA, the CDR3 is TGTGCCAGCAGCGTTCGGAACGGGACTAGCGGGAGCTATGAGCAGTTCTTC. The chain carries TRBV9 and TRBJ2-1, with TRBD2 matching 14 bases. In germline, CDR1 is SGDLS, CDR2 YYNGEE. V shed 2 bases and J 8 bases; nucleotides not matched to a gene: 9. This CDR3 spans 17 amino acids.

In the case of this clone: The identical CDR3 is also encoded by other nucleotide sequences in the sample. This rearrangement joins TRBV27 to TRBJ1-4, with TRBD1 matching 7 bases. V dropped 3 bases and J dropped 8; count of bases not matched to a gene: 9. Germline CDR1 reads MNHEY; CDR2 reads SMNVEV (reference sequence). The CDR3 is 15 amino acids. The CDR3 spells CASSLSRQGGEKLFF. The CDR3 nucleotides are TGTGCCAGCAGTTTGTCTCGACAGGGAGGAGAAAAACTGTTTTTT.

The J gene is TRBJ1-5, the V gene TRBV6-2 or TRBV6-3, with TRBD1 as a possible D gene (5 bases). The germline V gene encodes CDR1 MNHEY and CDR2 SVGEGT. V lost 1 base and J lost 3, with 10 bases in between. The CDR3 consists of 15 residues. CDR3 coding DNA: TGTGCCAGCAGTTACTGGGGGGGTTCCAATCAGCCCCAGCATTTT. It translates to CASSYWGGSNQPQHF.

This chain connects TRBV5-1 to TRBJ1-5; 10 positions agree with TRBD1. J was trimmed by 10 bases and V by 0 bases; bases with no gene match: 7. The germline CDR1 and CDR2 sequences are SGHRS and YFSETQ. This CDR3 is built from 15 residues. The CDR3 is CASSLVGDRGSPQHF. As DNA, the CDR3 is TGCGCCAGCAGCTTGGTCGGGGACAGGGGATCACCCCAGCATTTT.

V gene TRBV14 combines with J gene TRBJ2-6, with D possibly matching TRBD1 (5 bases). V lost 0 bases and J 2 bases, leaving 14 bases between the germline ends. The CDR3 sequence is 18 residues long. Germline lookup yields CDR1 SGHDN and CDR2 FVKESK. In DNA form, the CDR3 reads TGTGCCAGCAGCCAAGATCGGGCAGGGTACCCTGGGGCCAACGTCCTGACTTTC. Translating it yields CASSQDRAGYPGANVLTF.